The clone carrying this T cell receptor beta chain was seen a handful of times. Its antigen remains unidentified. Recent acute infections and vaccinations were absent in the healthy HIV-negative adult donors. Germline CDR1 and CDR2: DFQATT and SNEGSKA (reference sequence). This CDR3 comprises 11 residues. These data originate in a study of shared clonotypes between healthy human individuals. The protocol was immunoSEQ multiplex PCR, while the TCRdb copy is restricted to in-frame clones and leaves out a portion. The sample holds 600,000 to 750,000 clones, 72% seen once. Study conclusions and caveats: When compared with the clonotypes that were shared by all four sorted-subset donors, the non-shared clonotypes turned out to have lower generation probabilities.

V and J are TRBV20-1 and TRBJ2-1; tentative D call: TRBD1 (6 bases). This TCR came from a woman younger than 45 in good health. The sample comprised memory CD4+ T cells sorted from blood. Subset here: CD45RA-negative fraction. The CDR3 spells CRGVGGNEQFF. CDR3 sequence (DNA): TGCAGGGGGGTAGGGGGAAATGAGCAGTTCTTC.